A single sample is the source of the 9 T cell receptor beta chains below, sequenced in a study of T cell clones after liver transplantation. Profiled with immunoSEQ multiplex PCR; TCRdb holds only in-frame clones, not every one. The sample records roughly 15,000 clones, approximately 86% being singletons. The sequencing here drew on CD8+ T cells from blood, taken 45 to 50 months after liver transplant. All receptors derive from a human patient who received a liver transplant. Some T cells may originate from the graft donor.

The chain combines TRBV6-5 with TRBJ2-7, with 8 bases matching TRBD1. V shed 4 bases and J 1 base; nucleotides not matched to a gene: 6. CDR3 length: 15 amino acids. Germline V lookup: CDR1 MNHEY, CDR2 SVGAGI. CDR3 loop: CASSSSGTGSYEQYF. The CDR3, as DNA: TGTGCCAGCAGTTCCTCCGGGACAGGTTCCTACGAGCAGTACTTC.

This rearrangement joins TRBV28 to TRBJ2-4; D is unresolved. Germline loops: CDR1 MDHEN, CDR2 SYDVKM. This CDR3 spans 11 amino acids. Trimming pared 5 bases from V and 9 bases from J, leaving 8 bases between. CDR3 residues: CASSHSFIQYF. CDR3 in DNA: TGTGCCAGCAGTCATTCTTTCATTCAGTACTTC.

The count of this clone is one. The chain couples TRBV11-2 to TRBJ2-1; D not resolved. The V gene's germline CDR1 is SGHAT and CDR2 FQNNGV. V was shortened by 3 bases and J by 3 bases, with 9 bases between the two germline ends. This CDR3 has 14 residues. CDR3 region: CASSFLIDYNEQFF. For the CDR3, the DNA is TGTGCCAGCAGCTTCCTGATCGACTACAATGAGCAGTTCTTC.

This clone was picked up one time. This chain links TRBV9 with TRBJ1-1, with 8 bases identical to TRBD1. Germline V gives CDR1 SGDLS, CDR2 YYNGEE. The length of the CDR3 is 14 residues. V was clipped by 4 bases and J by 4 bases; unmatched bases: 6. CDR3 sequence (DNA): TGTGCCAGCAGCTACGGACAGGGTAGCACTGAAGCTTTCTTT. It translates to CASSYGQGSTEAFF.

This clone occurred a few times. V usage is TRBV4-1 and J usage is TRBJ2-4, with D perhaps TRBD2 (5 bases). CDR1 is MGHRA and CDR2 is YSYEKL in the germline V gene. The CDR3 sequence is 16 residues long. The V end lost 0 bases, the J end lost 0 bases, and 9 bases lay between the germline ends. The CDR3 region is CASSQERVLAKNIQYF. The CDR3 DNA reads as TGCGCCAGCAGCCAAGAGAGGGTTTTAGCCAAAAACATTCAGTACTTC.

This clone was seen only a few times. This chain joins TRBV5-1 and TRBJ2-2, with D hard to call. Germline CDR1 is SGHRS and CDR2 is YFSETQ. V was pared by 0 bases and J by 3 bases, with 9 bases between. The CDR3 extends over 15 amino acids. The CDR3 DNA sequence: TGCGCCAGCAGCTTGGCCGAGGTGGACACCGGGGAGCTGTTTTTT. The encoded protein is CASSLAEVDTGELFF.

The V gene is TRBV6-1, the J gene TRBJ2-3, with a weak D call TRBD2 (6 bases). Germline CDR1 and CDR2: MNHNS and SASEGT. The CDR3 is made up of 13 amino acids. Trimming pared 7 bases from V and 4 bases from J, leaving 12 bases between. CDR3 bases: TGTGCCAGCACGAGAGGGGAGGCAGATACGCAGTATTTT. It codes for CASTRGEADTQYF.

The chain combines TRBV27 with TRBJ1-6; D gene uncertain. Germline V gene sequence: CDR1 MNHEY, CDR2 SMNVEV (reference sequence). This CDR3 is built from 13 residues. Trimming left V 6 bases short and J 10 bases short, with 13 bases between. CDR3 sequence reads: CASRPGLSSPLHF. CDR3 DNA: TGTGCCAGCAGACCGGGCCTTAGCTCACCCCTCCACTTT.

The chain employs TRBV5-1 and TRBJ2-7; 8 nucleotides line up with TRBD2. Germline assignment: CDR1 SGHRS and CDR2 YFSETQ. The CDR3 is made up of 15 amino acids. V trimming: 3 bases; J trimming: 5 bases; junction bases outside the gene matches: 10. CDR3 coding DNA: TGCGCCAGCAGCTCGATCTTGGCGGGGGGCGACGAGCAGTACTTC. The encoded protein is CASSSILAGGDEQYF.